Listed below are T cell receptor beta chains from one sample, sequenced in a study of T cells in Graves' hyperthyroidism and ophthalmopathy. TCRdb reprocessed the multiplex PCR reads with MiXCR, giving one entry per CDR3 protein. The sample lists about 640,000 distinct CDR3 sequences, around 21% occurring once. The sequenced material came from blood. These receptors all come from a man in his thirties or forties with Graves' ophthalmopathy. CDR3s include the opening cysteine and the closing phenylalanine or tryptophan. Fields, in order: J gene, V gene, D gene, clone size, CDR3 protein, CDR3 DNA. The D gene is left open where the match is weak. The size field is filled for only some rows; it gives once, few, many or a size class.

TRBJ2-7	TRBV12-3/TRBV12-4	.	.	CASRSGGQAYEQYF	TGTGCCAGCAGATCCGGGGGCCAAGCCTACGAGCAGTACTTC
TRBJ2-2	TRBV18	.	many	CASSPFELASGGELFF	TGTGCCAGCTCACCATTCGAACTAGCCTCCGGCGGGGAGCTGTTTTTT
TRBJ2-7	TRBV2	.	few	CASTGRRTYEQYF	TGTGCCAGCACGGGACGGAGGACCTACGAGCAGTACTTC
TRBJ2-1	TRBV9	.	few	CASSDSLLDPSSYNEQFF	TGTGCCAGCAGCGACTCACTGTTGGACCCCAGCTCCTACAATGAGCAGTTCTTC
TRBJ2-1	TRBV27	.	many	CASSPLPSLNEQFF	TGTGCCAGCAGTCCGCTCCCTAGCCTCAATGAGCAGTTCTTC
TRBJ1-5	TRBV20-1	TRBD1	.	CSASSDRASPQHF	TGCAGTGCTTCCTCGGACAGGGCATCGCCCCAGCATTTT
TRBJ2-6	TRBV6-2/TRBV6-3	.	few	CASSTISKSLSGANVLTF	TGTGCCAGCAGTACCATTAGCAAATCCCTCTCTGGGGCCAACGTCCTGACTTTC
TRBJ2-1	TRBV6-2/TRBV6-3	TRBD1	.	CAGSNRDRSYNEQFF	TGTGCCGGCAGTAACCGGGACAGGAGTTACAATGAGCAGTTCTTC
TRBJ1-1	TRBV5-1	TRBD1	many	CASSPIPGQGTAEAFF	TGCGCCAGCAGCCCCATCCCAGGACAGGGGACCGCTGAAGCTTTCTTT
TRBJ1-1	TRBV4-3	.	few	CASSQDFPNTEAFF	TGCGCCAGCAGCCAAGACTTTCCGAACACTGAAGCTTTCTTT
TRBJ2-7	TRBV27	TRBD2	.	CASSVSGLADSYEQYF	TGTGCCAGCAGTGTCTCGGGACTAGCGGACTCCTACGAGCAGTACTTC
TRBJ2-1	TRBV29-1	.	.	CSVVSVEGYNEQFF	TGCAGCGTTGTAAGTGTAGAAGGTTACAATGAGCAGTTCTTC
TRBJ1-5	TRBV28	.	many	CASSWVTGNNQPQHF	TGTGCCAGCAGTTGGGTAACAGGGAACAATCAGCCCCAGCATTTT
TRBJ2-7	TRBV7-2	TRBD2	.	CASSLGTNVYEQYF	TGTGCCAGCAGCTTGGGGACTAACGTCTACGAGCAGTACTTC
TRBJ1-3	TRBV6-2/TRBV6-3	.	.	CASSNPGPNSGNTIYF	TGTGCCAGCAGTAATCCCGGACCGAACTCTGGAAACACCATATATTTT
TRBJ2-3	TRBV5-1	TRBD2	.	CASSLSSGKGDTQYF	TGCGCCAGCAGCTTGAGTAGCGGGAAGGGGGATACGCAGTATTTT
TRBJ2-5	TRBV12-3/TRBV12-4	.	few	CASSLVPRETQYF	TGTGCCAGCAGTTTAGTACCAAGGGAGACCCAGTACTTC
TRBJ2-1	TRBV30	TRBD2	.	CAWSVLGAGAYNEQFF	TGTGCCTGGAGTGTACTCGGAGCGGGAGCGTACAATGAGCAGTTCTTC
TRBJ2-2	TRBV2	TRBD1	.	CASREGGANTGELFF	TGTGCCAGCAGGGAAGGGGGCGCGAACACCGGGGAGCTGTTTTTT
TRBJ1-5	TRBV19	.	few	CASSIAWGGNQPQHF	TGTGCCAGTAGTATAGCCTGGGGAGGCAATCAGCCCCAGCATTTT